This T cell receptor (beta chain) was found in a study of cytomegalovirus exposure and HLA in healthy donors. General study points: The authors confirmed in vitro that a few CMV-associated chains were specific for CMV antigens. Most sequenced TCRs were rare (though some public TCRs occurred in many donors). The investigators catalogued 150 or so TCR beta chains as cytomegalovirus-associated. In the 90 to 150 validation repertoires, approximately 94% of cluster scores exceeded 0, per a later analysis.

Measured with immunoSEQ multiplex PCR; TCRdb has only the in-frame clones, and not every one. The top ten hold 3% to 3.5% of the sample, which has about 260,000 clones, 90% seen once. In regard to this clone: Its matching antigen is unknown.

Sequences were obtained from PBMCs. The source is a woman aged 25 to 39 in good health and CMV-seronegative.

The CDR3 is CASRGRTEQYF. In nucleotides, the CDR3 is TGTGCCAGCCGAGGACGGACCGAGCAGTACTTC. This chain connects TRBV19 to TRBJ2-7; D gene unclear. The length of the CDR3 is 11 residues. Germline V CDR1 and CDR2: LNHDA, SQIVND (reference sequence). The V end lost 9 bases, the J end lost 6 bases, and 12 bases lay between the germline ends.